What follows are 5 T cell receptor beta chains derived from one specimen sequenced in a study of blood T cell repertoires in COVID-19. Data came from immunoSEQ multiplex PCR; TCRdb stores just in-frame clones and leaves some out. The sample has fewer than 300,000 clones, 85% to 90% seen once; the top ten hold over 7.5%. What was sequenced was PBMCs or T cells enriched from blood (not recorded which). All receptors derive from a man aged 35-49 years who had recovered from COVID-19.

This chain joins TRBV12-5 and TRBJ1-1, with 7 positions matching TRBD1. V lost 2 bases and J lost 1; bases outside the gene matches: 4. This CDR3 has 15 amino acids. Germline V gives CDR1 LGHNT, CDR2 FRNRAP. The CDR3 DNA sequence: TGTGCTAGTGGTTTGACTCGACAGGGGAACACTGAAGCTTTCTTT. Residues: CASGLTRQGNTEAFF. Full variable domain (outside the CDR3, taken from reference TRBV12-5 and TRBJ1-1): DARVTQTPRHKVTEMGQEVTMRCQPILGHNTVFWYRQTMMQGLELLAYFRNRAPLDDSGMPKDRFSAEMPDATLATLKIQPSEPRDSAVYFCASGLTRQGNTEAFFGQGTRLTVV.

The chain is built from TRBV6-5 and TRBJ1-5; TRBD1 aligns across 7 bases. The CDR3 consists of 15 residues. V lost 5 bases and J lost 4; bases outside the gene matches: 8. Per the germline V gene, CDR1 is MNHEY and CDR2 is SVGAGI. CDR3 residues: CASSPDRVRNQPQHF. The CDR3 DNA is TGTGCCAGCAGTCCTGACAGGGTGAGAAATCAGCCCCAGCATTTT.

The chain is built from TRBV6-5 and TRBJ1-6, with 7 bases lining up with TRBD1. CDR1 is MNHEY, CDR2 SVGAGI, per germline. CDR3 length: 15 residues. V dropped 3 bases and J dropped 6; count of bases not matched to a gene: 5. CDR3: CASSYGTGANSPLHF. In nucleotides, the CDR3 is TGTGCCAGCAGTTATGGTACAGGGGCTAATTCACCCCTCCACTTT.

J is TRBJ1-5 and V is TRBV6-4; 8 nucleotides match TRBD1. This CDR3 region has 15 residues. Germline V lookup: CDR1 MRHNA, CDR2 SNTAGT. V lost 9 bases to trimming and J lost 4 bases; unmatched junction nucleotides: 11. The CDR3 here is CARDPGQEANQPQHF. CDR3 DNA sequence: TGTGCCAGAGATCCGGGACAGGAGGCTAATCAGCCCCAGCATTTT.

This clone was seen a single time. The chain couples TRBV5-4 to TRBJ2-5; 7 bases agree with TRBD2. This CDR3 region has 17 residues. After removal of 0 bases from V and 0 bases from J, the junction contained 8 bases not matched to a gene. Per the germline V gene, CDR1 is SGHNT and CDR2 is YYREEE (reference sequence). The CDR3 sequence: CASSLGLAALYQETQYF. DNA of the CDR3: TGTGCCAGCAGCTTGGGTCTAGCGGCTTTGTACCAAGAGACCCAGTACTTC.